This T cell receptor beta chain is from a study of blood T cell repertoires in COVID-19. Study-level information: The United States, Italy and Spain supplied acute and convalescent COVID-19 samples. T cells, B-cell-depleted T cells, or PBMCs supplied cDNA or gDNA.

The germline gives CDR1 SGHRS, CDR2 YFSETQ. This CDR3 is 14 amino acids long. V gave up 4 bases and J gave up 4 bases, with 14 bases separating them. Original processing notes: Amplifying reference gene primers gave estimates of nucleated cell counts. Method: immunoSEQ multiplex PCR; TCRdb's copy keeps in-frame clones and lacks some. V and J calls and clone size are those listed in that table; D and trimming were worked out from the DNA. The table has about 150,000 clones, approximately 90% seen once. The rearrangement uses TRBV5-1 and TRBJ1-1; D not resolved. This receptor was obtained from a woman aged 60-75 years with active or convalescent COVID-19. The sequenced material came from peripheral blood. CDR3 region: CASSPRAGITEAFF. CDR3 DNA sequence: TGCGCCAGCAGCCCCCGGGCCGGGATCACTGAAGCTTTCTTT.